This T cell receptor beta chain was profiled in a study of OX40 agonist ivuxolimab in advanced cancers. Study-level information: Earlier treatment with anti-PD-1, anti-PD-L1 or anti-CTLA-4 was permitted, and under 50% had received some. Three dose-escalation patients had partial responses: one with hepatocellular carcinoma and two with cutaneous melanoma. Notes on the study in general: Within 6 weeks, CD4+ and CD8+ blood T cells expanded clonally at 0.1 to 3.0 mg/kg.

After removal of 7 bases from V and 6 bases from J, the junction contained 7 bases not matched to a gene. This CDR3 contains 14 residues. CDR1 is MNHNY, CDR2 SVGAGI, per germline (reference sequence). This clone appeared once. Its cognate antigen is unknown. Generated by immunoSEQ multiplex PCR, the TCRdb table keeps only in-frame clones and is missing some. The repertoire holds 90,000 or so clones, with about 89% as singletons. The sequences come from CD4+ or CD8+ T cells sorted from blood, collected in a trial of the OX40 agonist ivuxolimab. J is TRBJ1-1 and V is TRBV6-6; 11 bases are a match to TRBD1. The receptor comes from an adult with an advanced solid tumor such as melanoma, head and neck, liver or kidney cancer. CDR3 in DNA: TGTGCCAGCATAGGGGACAGGGGGTATGCTGAAGCTTTCTTT. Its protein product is CASIGDRGYAEAFF.